This T cell receptor beta chain was identified during a study of beta chain features in type 1 diabetes. Whole-study findings and limits: Type 1 diabetes patients showed a moderate but significant shortening of TCRB CDR3s in all four CD4+ subsets.

This clone was seen a handful of times. Its antigen is still unknown. Germline values: CDR1 LGHNA, CDR2 YNFKEQ. This CDR3 has 17 amino acids. Unmatched junction bases numbered 14, after V lost 3 bases and J lost 7 bases. The authors reverse transcribed all of the isolated RNA, so sequencing captured expressed TCRB transcripts. Using immunoSEQ multiplex PCR, the repertoire was profiled, and TCRdb retains in-frame clones only, with some absent. This sample has 640,000 or so clones; about 14% occur once, and the top ten carry approximately 0.042%. The TCR originated in a man between 18 and 35 years old with type 1 diabetes. This rearrangement joins TRBV4-2 to TRBJ2-4, with 8 positions matching TRBD1. Sequences were obtained from naive CD4+ T cells from blood. CDR3 DNA sequence: TGTGCCAGCAGCCACCGGTCAGACAGGGGCGTGGACAACATTCAGTACTTC. This translates into CASSHRSDRGVDNIQYF.